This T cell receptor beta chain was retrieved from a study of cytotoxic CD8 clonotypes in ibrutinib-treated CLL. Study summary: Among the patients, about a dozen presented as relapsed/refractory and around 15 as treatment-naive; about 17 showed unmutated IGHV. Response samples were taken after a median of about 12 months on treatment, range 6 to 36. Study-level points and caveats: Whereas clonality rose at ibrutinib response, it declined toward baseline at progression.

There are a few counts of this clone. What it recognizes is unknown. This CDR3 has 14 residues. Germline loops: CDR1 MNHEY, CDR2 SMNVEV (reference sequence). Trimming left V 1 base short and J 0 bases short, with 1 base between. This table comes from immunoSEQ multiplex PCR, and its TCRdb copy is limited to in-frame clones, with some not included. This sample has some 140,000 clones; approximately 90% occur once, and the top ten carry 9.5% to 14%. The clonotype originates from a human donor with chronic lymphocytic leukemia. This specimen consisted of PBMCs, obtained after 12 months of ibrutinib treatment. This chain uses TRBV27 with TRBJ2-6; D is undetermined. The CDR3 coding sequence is TGTGCCAGCAGTTTATTCTCTGGGGCCAACGTCCTGACTTTC. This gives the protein CASSLFSGANVLTF.